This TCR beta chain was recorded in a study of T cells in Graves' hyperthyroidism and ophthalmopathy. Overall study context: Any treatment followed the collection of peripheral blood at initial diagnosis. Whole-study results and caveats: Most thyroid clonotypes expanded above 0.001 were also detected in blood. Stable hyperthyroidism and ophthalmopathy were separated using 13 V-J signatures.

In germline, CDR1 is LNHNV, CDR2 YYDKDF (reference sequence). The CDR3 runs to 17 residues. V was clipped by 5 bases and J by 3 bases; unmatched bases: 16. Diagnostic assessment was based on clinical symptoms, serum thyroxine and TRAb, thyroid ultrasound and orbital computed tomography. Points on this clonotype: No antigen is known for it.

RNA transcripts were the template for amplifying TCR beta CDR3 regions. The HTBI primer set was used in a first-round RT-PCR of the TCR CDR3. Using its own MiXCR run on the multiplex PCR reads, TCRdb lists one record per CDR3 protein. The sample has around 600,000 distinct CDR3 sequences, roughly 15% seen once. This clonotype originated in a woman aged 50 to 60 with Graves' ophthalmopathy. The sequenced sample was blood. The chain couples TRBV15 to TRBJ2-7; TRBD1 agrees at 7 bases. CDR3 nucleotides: TGTGCCACCAGCGGGAAATTTGAAGGGGGCGAACGCTACGAGCAGTACTTC. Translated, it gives CATSGKFEGGERYEQYF.